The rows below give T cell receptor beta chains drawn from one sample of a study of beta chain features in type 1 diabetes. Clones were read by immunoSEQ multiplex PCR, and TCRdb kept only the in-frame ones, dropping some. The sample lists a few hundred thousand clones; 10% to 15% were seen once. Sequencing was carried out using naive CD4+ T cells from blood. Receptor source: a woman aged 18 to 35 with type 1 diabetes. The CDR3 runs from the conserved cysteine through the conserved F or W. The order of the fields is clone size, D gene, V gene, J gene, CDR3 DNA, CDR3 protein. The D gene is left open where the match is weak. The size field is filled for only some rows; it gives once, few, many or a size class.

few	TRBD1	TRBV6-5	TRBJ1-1	TGTGCCAGCAGTACGGGACAGGGACGGGCTTTCTTT	CASSTGQGRAFF
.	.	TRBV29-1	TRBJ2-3	TGCAGCGTCGCGGACTCGTTCACGCAGTATTTT	CSVADSFTQYF
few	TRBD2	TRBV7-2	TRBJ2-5	TGTGCCAGCAGCTCTAGCGGGGGACCCCAAGAGACCCAGTACTTC	CASSSSGGPQETQYF
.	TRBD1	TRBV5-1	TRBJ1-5	TGCGCCAGCAGCCCGGACAGGGGTGGTCAGCCCCAGCATTTT	CASSPDRGGQPQHF
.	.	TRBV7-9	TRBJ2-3	TGTGCCAGCAGCTTCGGTCAGGGCACAGATACGCAGTATTTT	CASSFGQGTDTQYF
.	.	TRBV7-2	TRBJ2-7	TGTGCCAGCAGCTTAGTGGCAGGGCTGGAGCAGTACTTC	CASSLVAGLEQYF
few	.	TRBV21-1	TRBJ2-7	TGTGCCAGCAGCATGGGACTTGTTGCCGAGCAGTACTTC	CASSMGLVAEQYF
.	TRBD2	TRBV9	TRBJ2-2	TGTGCCAGCAGCGTAGCCCGGACTAGCGGCACCGGGGAGCTGTTTTTT	CASSVARTSGTGELFF
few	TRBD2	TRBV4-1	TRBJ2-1	TGCGCCAGCAGCCAATCGTTACTAGCGGACAATGAGCAGTTCTTC	CASSQSLLADNEQFF
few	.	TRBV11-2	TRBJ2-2	TGTGCCAGCAGCTTAGTCGGGTTGGGCACCGGGGAGCTGTTTTTT	CASSLVGLGTGELFF
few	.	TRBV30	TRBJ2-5	TGTGCCTGGAGTGGAACTACTCAGTACTTC	CAWSGTTQYF
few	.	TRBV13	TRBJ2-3	TGTGCCAGCAGCCCACCGGGGAGCAGGAGCACAGATACGCAGTATTTT	CASSPPGSRSTDTQYF
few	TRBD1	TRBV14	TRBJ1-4	TGTGCCAGCAGCCGAACAGGGGTTGGAGAAAAACTGTTTTTT	CASSRTGVGEKLFF
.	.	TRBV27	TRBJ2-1	TGTGCCAGCAGTTCGCTGGGGGCGGAGTGGGCCAATGAGCAGTTCTTC	CASSSLGAEWANEQFF
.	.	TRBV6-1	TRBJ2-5	TGTGCCAGCAGGGGACTCCCAGAGACCCAGTACTTC	CASRGLPETQYF
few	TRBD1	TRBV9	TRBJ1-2	TGTGCCAGCAGCGCAGGGACAGGGACGATCTATGGCTACACCTTC	CASSAGTGTIYGYTF
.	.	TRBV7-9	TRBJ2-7	TGTGCCAGCAGCTTAGGGGGGCAGACCTACGAGCAGTACTTC	CASSLGGQTYEQYF
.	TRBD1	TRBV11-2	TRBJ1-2	TGTGCCAGCAGCTTAGGGGGACAGCCCTATGGCTACACCTTC	CASSLGGQPYGYTF
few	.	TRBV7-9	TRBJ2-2	TGTGCCAGCAGCCCCCGCCGGGCCGGGGAGCTGTTTTTT	CASSPRRAGELFF
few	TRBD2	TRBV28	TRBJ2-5	TGTGCCAGCAGTTTAATGGGGGGGAAAGGGACCCAGTACTTC	CASSLMGGKGTQYF
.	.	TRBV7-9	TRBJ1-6	TGTGCCAGCAGCTTAGGGCCCCAGGGTTATAATTCACCCCTCCACTTT	CASSLGPQGYNSPLHF
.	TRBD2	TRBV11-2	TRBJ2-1	TGTGCCAGCAGCTTATTCCTAGCTAGCGGGGGGGGCAATGAGCAGTTCTTC	CASSLFLASGGGNEQFF
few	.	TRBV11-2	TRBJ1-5	TGTGCCAGCAGCTTAGTCCAGGGTTGGGATCAGCCCCAGCATTTT	CASSLVQGWDQPQHF
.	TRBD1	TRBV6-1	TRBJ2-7	TGTGCCAGCAGTGAAGCGGGGACAGGAACCTACGAGCAGTACTTC	CASSEAGTGTYEQYF
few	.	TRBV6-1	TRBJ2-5	TGTGCCAGCAGTGCTACAGGATTGGAGACCCAGTACTTC	CASSATGLETQYF
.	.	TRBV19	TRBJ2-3	TGTGCCAGTAGTCCCCAATGGGCTAGCACAGATACGCAGTATTTT	CASSPQWASTDTQYF
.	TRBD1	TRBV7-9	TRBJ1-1	TGTGCCAGCAGCTACGGACAGGCACCGAACACTGAAGCTTTCTTT	CASSYGQAPNTEAFF
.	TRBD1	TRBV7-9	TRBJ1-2	TGTGCCAGCAGCTTACCCGCGACAGGGGAGACCTATGGCTACACCTTC	CASSLPATGETYGYTF
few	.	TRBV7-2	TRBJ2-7	TGTGCCAGCAGCTTAGGGGCTGTTGGGAGGTACGAGCAGTACTTC	CASSLGAVGRYEQYF
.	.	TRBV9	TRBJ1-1	TGTGCCAGCAGCGTTTGGGGAGACACTGAAGCTTTCTTT	CASSVWGDTEAFF
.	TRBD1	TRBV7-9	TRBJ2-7	TGTGCCAGCAGCTCACAGGGGGCCAGCTCCTACGAGCAGTACTTC	CASSSQGASSYEQYF
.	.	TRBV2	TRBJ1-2	TGTGCCAGCAGTGATCGAGGACAGAACTATGGCTACACCTTC	CASSDRGQNYGYTF
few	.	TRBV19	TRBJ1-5	TGTGCCAGTACCCGGGACACCCAGCCCCAGCATTTT	CASTRDTQPQHF
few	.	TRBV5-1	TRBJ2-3	TGCGCCAGCACTAAAGAAGATACGCAGTATTTT	CASTKEDTQYF
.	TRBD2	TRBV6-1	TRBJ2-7	TGTGCCAGCACGGAGGGACTAGCGGGTTACGAGCAGTACTTC	CASTEGLAGYEQYF
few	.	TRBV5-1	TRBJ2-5	TGCGCCAGCAGAGAACCGGGAGTAACAGAGACCCAGTACTTC	CASREPGVTETQYF
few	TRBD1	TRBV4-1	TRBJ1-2	TGCGCCAGCAGCTCGCCCGGGACAGGGGTAGGCGGCTACACCTTC	CASSSPGTGVGGYTF
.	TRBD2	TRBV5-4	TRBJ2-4	TGTGCCAGCAGCTTGAGCGGGAGGGACATTCAGTACTTC	CASSLSGRDIQYF
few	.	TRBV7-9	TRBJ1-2	TGTGCCAGCAGCTACGGGCAGGGCTACGGCTACACCTTC	CASSYGQGYGYTF
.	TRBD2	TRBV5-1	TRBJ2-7	TGCGCCAGCAGCGCTAGCGGGAGTCTCTACGAGCAGTACTTC	CASSASGSLYEQYF
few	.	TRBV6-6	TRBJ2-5	TGTGCCGTGAGAGAATTCCAAGAGACCCAGTACTTC	CAVREFQETQYF
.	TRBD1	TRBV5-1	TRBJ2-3	TGCGCCAGCAGCTCACGAGGACAGGTGGAGGATACGCAGTATTTT	CASSSRGQVEDTQYF